The rows below give T cell receptor beta chains drawn from one sample of a study of CD8 T cells in Susac syndrome. TCRdb passed the immunoSEQ multiplex PCR reads through MiXCR, listing each CDR3 protein once. In the table there are roughly 130,000 distinct CDR3 sequences, roughly 95% of which are singletons. Input material: CD4+ T cells from PBMCs. The receptor source for this set is a human donor with Susac syndrome. The CDR3 runs from the conserved cysteine through the conserved F or W. A D gene is named only where the DNA matches it firmly. The size field is filled for only some rows; it gives once, few, many or a size class.

J	V	size	D	DNA	CDR3
TRBJ2-7	TRBV19	.	.	TGTGCCAGTAGTATAGGGGGAACATCTTTCAACTTATACGAGCAGTACTTC	CASSIGGTSFNLYEQYF
TRBJ1-1	TRBV12-3/TRBV12-4	.	TRBD1	TGTGCCAGCACCCGCAGGGACAGGGCCCCTGAAGCTTTCTTT	CASTRRDRAPEAFF
TRBJ1-5	TRBV20-1	.	TRBD1	TGCAGTGCTGCAGGGGGAGGGTCCCTGGGTCAGCCCCAGCATTTT	CSAAGGGSLGQPQHF
TRBJ2-5	TRBV7-2	.	.	TGTGCCAGCAGCTTGACTACGGGGCTCGATGAGACCCAGTACTTC	CASSLTTGLDETQYF
TRBJ2-7	TRBV28	.	.	TGTGCCAGCAGTTTACGTGACATTTCCTACGAGCAGTACTTC	CASSLRDISYEQYF
TRBJ2-3	TRBV24-1	.	.	TGTGCCACCAGTGACCGGGCCCTTGGTTCCGATACGCAGTATTTT	CATSDRALGSDTQYF
TRBJ2-5	TRBV20-1	.	TRBD2	TGCAGTGCTAGACCGACTAGCGGGAGTGTGACCCAGTACTTC	CSARPTSGSVTQYF
TRBJ2-7	TRBV2	.	.	TGTGCCAGCGGTGGGACTTTTCCCTACGAGCAGTACTTC	CASGGTFPYEQYF
TRBJ2-5	TRBV29-1	.	.	TGCAGCGCCAATCGGATGGGGGGCCCATCGGCCCAGTACTTC	CSANRMGGPSAQYF
TRBJ1-4	TRBV5-4	.	.	TGTGCCAGCAGCTTGGACAGGGAAAAACTGTTTTTT	CASSLDREKLFF
TRBJ2-3	TRBV28	.	TRBD2	TGTGCCAGCCGGGAGGACGGCACAGATACGCAGTATTTT	CASREDGTDTQYF
TRBJ2-7	TRBV5-1	.	TRBD2	TGCGCCAGCAGCTTGTCGGGGGGAGATGGGTACGAGCAGTACTTC	CASSLSGGDGYEQYF
TRBJ1-2	TRBV6-5	.	.	TGTGCCAGCAGTTATACCGTTGGCAGGAACTATGGCTACACCTTC	CASSYTVGRNYGYTF
TRBJ1-4	TRBV24-1	.	.	TGTGCCACCAGTGATTTGACCGGGGCTGAAAAACTGTTTTTT	CATSDLTGAEKLFF
TRBJ1-1	TRBV5-1	.	.	TGCGCCAGCAGTCTCTCATCGTCGAACACTGAAGCTTTCTTT	CASSLSSSNTEAFF
TRBJ2-5	TRBV28	.	TRBD1	TGTGCCAGCAAACAAGGGGGCGCGTCGGAGACCCAGTACTTC	CASKQGGASETQYF
TRBJ2-5	TRBV4-3	.	.	TGCGCCAGCAGCCAGGACAACCAAGAGACCCAGTACTTC	CASSQDNQETQYF
TRBJ1-1	TRBV29-1	.	TRBD1	TGCAGCGTGGGGACAGGGGCGATTAACACTGAAGCTTTCTTT	CSVGTGAINTEAFF
TRBJ2-4	TRBV12-3/TRBV12-4	.	.	TGTGCCAGCAGTTTAAGAGACAAAAACATTCAGTACTTC	CASSLRDKNIQYF
TRBJ2-1	TRBV24-1	.	.	TGTGCCACCAGTGATAGTCCAACCAGCGGTTACAATGAGCAGTTCTTC	CATSDSPTSGYNEQFF
TRBJ1-1	TRBV3-1	.	.	TGTGCCAGCAGCCAAGGGGGGAGCACTGAAGCTTTCTTT	CASSQGGSTEAFF
TRBJ1-1	TRBV9	.	TRBD1	TGTGCCAGCAGCGTCCAGGGGGAAACGGACACTGAAGCTTTCTTT	CASSVQGETDTEAFF
TRBJ1-2	TRBV6-6	.	.	TGTGCCAGCAGTCCAGAAGCTTCTAACTATGGCTACACCTTC	CASSPEASNYGYTF
TRBJ1-2	TRBV9	.	TRBD1	TGTGCCAGCAGCGTGACAGGGTCAGAAGGCTACACCTTC	CASSVTGSEGYTF
TRBJ2-3	TRBV29-1	.	.	TGCAGCGTTCTGGGTCGCGGCACAGATACGCAGTATTTT	CSVLGRGTDTQYF
TRBJ2-3	TRBV5-6	.	TRBD2	TGTGCCAGCAACAAGGGGGCCGGGACTAGCGAGTATTTT	CASNKGAGTSEYF
TRBJ2-1	TRBV6-2/TRBV6-3	.	.	TGTGCCAGCAGTTCGGCGGGATATTACAATGAGCAGTTCTTC	CASSSAGYYNEQFF
TRBJ1-2	TRBV9	.	TRBD1	TGTGCCAGCAGCGCCGAAGGGACAGCCTATGGCTACACCTTC	CASSAEGTAYGYTF
TRBJ2-6	TRBV20-1	.	TRBD1	TGCAGTGCCGTGGACAGGGCCCGCTCTGGGGCCAACGTCCTGACTTTC	CSAVDRARSGANVLTF
TRBJ2-1	TRBV5-4	.	TRBD2	TGTGCCAGCAGCAAGGTTACTAGCGGGAGAGATGAGCAGTTCTTC	CASSKVTSGRDEQFF
TRBJ2-7	TRBV30	.	.	TGTGCCTGGAGTGCCACCTACGAGCAGTACTTC	CAWSATYEQYF
TRBJ2-5	TRBV20-1	.	.	TGCAGTGCTAGGGGATATCAAGAGACCCAGTACTTC	CSARGYQETQYF
TRBJ2-7	TRBV4-1	.	.	TGCGCCAGCAGCCAAGAAGAGGGGGGGGGCGAGCAGTACTTC	CASSQEEGGGEQYF
TRBJ2-3	TRBV5-1	.	.	TGCGCCAGCAGCTTACGGGGAAGCACAGATACGCAGTATTTT	CASSLRGSTDTQYF
TRBJ2-3	TRBV18	.	TRBD2	TGTGCCAGCTCACCGACTAGCGGGGGCACAGATACGCAGTATTTT	CASSPTSGGTDTQYF
TRBJ2-7	TRBV3-1	.	.	TGTGCCAGCAGCCAAGCCCAGCACGAGCAGTACTTC	CASSQAQHEQYF
TRBJ1-1	TRBV29-1	.	TRBD1	TGCAGCGGGGGGACAGCCAAAAACACTGAAGCTTTCTTT	CSGGTAKNTEAFF
TRBJ2-1	TRBV29-1	.	.	TGCAGCGTTGTGCAGAGATCCTACAATGAGCAGTTCTTC	CSVVQRSYNEQFF
TRBJ2-1	TRBV10-3	.	.	TGTGCCATCAGTGAGGGACTGGATACCTACAATGAGCAGTTCTTC	CAISEGLDTYNEQFF
TRBJ1-2	TRBV25-1	.	.	TGTGCCAGCAGTGAGAGAGGGAATGGCTACACCTTC	CASSERGNGYTF
TRBJ1-2	TRBV29-1	.	.	TGCAGCACACAGGGTTCCAGCTATGGCTACACCTTC	CSTQGSSYGYTF
TRBJ2-5	TRBV12-3/TRBV12-4	few	.	TGTGCCAGCAGTTTTAAGGAGACCCAGTACTTC	CASSFKETQYF
TRBJ2-3	TRBV14	.	.	TGTGCCAGCAGCCAAGACCAGGCTGGTACGCAGTATTTT	CASSQDQAGTQYF
TRBJ2-3	TRBV29-1	.	.	TGCAGCGTTGTGCGCACAGATACGCAGTATTTT	CSVVRTDTQYF
TRBJ2-1	TRBV5-1	.	.	TGCGCCAGCAAGCCCCCCCAGCGGAGCTACAATGAGCAGTTCTTC	CASKPPQRSYNEQFF
TRBJ2-7	TRBV25-1	once	TRBD1	TGTGCCAGCGGGAGACAGGGGACAGGAAGGGAGCAGTACTTC	CASGRQGTGREQYF
TRBJ2-1	TRBV18	.	.	TGTGCCAGCTCACCGGCAGGCTCCTACAATGAGCAGTTCTTC	CASSPAGSYNEQFF
TRBJ1-1	TRBV29-1	.	.	TGCAGCGTTGGGAGATCGAACACTGAAGCTTTCTTT	CSVGRSNTEAFF
TRBJ2-1	TRBV5-1	once	.	TGCGCCAGCAGCTTGACGCCCCAGGGGGGGTACAATGAGCAGTTCTTC	CASSLTPQGGYNEQFF
TRBJ1-4	TRBV11-2	.	.	TGTGCCAGCAGCTCCCGGACGGCAACTAATGAAAAACTGTTTTTT	CASSSRTATNEKLFF
TRBJ1-1	TRBV20-1	.	.	TGCAGTGCTAGAGTCCCCGGACGGTCTGAAGCTTTCTTT	CSARVPGRSEAFF
TRBJ1-4	TRBV25-1	.	.	TGTGCCAGCAGTGAATCAAGGGGGGCACGGGAAAAACTGTTTTTT	CASSESRGAREKLFF
TRBJ2-5	TRBV7-9	.	.	TGTGCCAGCAGCTTGACGAAGACCCAGTACTTC	CASSLTKTQYF
TRBJ2-7	TRBV20-1	.	.	TGCAGTGCTCACAGGGGGGGGAGCTCCTACGAGCAGTACTTC	CSAHRGGSSYEQYF
TRBJ2-7	TRBV30	.	.	TGTGCCTGGAGTGGGTTGGGATTGCAGTACTTC	CAWSGLGLQYF